The next 3 T cell receptor beta chains were all read from a single sample in a study of T cell repertoires in cytomegalovirus infection. TCRdb used MiXCR to reprocess the reads, holding one entry per CDR3 protein. The sample includes 65,000 to 95,000 distinct CDR3 sequences, 3.7% of them seen just once. Sample: PBMCs. Receptors were obtained from a human donor in good health (CMV status not recorded). Some clones in this sample may be carry-over from other donors' samples.

This clonotype occurred many times. The rearrangement uses TRBV19 and TRBJ2-7; D gene uncertain. Germline V gene data show CDR1 as LNHDA and CDR2 as SQIVND (reference sequence). V was trimmed by 8 bases and J by 6 bases, leaving 17 bases between them. CDR3 size: 13 residues. The CDR3 coding sequence is TGTGCCAGTGGCAAAGCCCGTACCGGCGAGCAGTACTTC. Protein: CASGKARTGEQYF.

This clonotype occurred many times. V and J are TRBV12-3 or TRBV12-4 and TRBJ1-5, with 8 bases fitting TRBD1. V lost 5 bases, J lost 4 bases, and 7 bases stayed unmatched. The CDR3 sequence is 15 residues long. CDR3 residues: CASSGGRGRNQPQHF. The CDR3 DNA sequence: TGTGCCAGCAGTGGGGGCAGGGGGCGAAATCAGCCCCAGCATTTT.

As to this clonotype: This may come from a read error, since a much larger clone is one base off. This rearrangement joins TRBV7-2 to TRBJ2-3; TRBD1 might be the D (6 bases). This CDR3 contains 16 residues. Germline CDR1 and CDR2: SGHTA and FQGNSA. The CDR3 loop is CASSAKTGPPKDKQYF. In DNA form, the CDR3 reads TGTGCCAGCAGCGCGAAGACAGGCCCCCCCAAGGATAAGCAGTATTTT. Based on the CDR3 plus reference TRBV7-2 and TRBJ2-3, the full variable domain is GAGVSQSPSNKVTEKGKDVELRCDPISGHTALYWYRQSLGQGLEFLIYFQGNSAPDKSGLPSDRFSAERTGGSVSTLTIQRTQQEDSAVYLCASSAKTGPPKDKQYFGPGTRLTVL.